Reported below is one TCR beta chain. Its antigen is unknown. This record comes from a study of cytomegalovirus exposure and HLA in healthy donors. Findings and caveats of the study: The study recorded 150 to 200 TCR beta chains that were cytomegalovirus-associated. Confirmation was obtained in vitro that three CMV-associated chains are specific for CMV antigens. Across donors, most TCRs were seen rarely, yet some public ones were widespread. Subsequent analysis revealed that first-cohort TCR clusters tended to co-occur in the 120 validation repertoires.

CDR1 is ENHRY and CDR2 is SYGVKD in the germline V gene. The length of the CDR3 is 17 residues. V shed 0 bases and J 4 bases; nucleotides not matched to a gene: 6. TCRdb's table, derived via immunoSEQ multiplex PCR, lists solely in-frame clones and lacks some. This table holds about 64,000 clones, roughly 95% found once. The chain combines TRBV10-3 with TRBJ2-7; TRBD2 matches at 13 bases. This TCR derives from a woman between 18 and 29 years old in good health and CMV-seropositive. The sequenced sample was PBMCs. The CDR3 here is CAISESGTSGAKYEQYF. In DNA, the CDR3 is TGTGCCATCAGTGAGTCGGGGACTAGCGGGGCAAAATACGAGCAGTACTTC.